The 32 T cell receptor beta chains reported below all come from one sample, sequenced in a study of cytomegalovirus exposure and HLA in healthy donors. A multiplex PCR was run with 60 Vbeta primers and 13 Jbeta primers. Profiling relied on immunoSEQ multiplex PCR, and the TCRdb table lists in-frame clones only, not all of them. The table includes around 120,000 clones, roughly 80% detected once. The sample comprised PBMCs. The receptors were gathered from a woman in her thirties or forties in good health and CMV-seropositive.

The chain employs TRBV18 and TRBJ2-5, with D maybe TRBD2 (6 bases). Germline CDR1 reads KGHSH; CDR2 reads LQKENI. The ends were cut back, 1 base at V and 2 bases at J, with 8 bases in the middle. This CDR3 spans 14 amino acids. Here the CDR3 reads CASSPLAVQETQYF. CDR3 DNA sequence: TGTGCCAGCTCACCACTAGCGGTACAAGAGACCCAGTACTTC. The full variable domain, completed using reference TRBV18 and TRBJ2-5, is NAGVMQNPRHLVRRRGQEARLRCSPMKGHSHVYWYRQLPEEGLKFMVYLQKENIIDESGMPKERFSAEFPKEGPSILRIQQVVRGDSAAYFCASSPLAVQETQYFGPGTRLLVL.

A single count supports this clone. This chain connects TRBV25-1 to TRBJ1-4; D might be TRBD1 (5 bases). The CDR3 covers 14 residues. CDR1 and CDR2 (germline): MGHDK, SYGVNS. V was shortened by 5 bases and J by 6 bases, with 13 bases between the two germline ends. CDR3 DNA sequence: TGTGCCAGCAGTCGTGCCATAGGGGATGAAAAACTGTTTTTT. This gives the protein CASSRAIGDEKLFF.

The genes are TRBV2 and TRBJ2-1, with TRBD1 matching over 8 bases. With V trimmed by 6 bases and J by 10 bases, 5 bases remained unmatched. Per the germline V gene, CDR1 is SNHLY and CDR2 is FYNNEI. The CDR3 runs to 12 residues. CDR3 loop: CASSGDRGEQFF. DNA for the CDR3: TGTGCCAGCAGCGGAGACAGGGGAGAGCAGTTCTTC.

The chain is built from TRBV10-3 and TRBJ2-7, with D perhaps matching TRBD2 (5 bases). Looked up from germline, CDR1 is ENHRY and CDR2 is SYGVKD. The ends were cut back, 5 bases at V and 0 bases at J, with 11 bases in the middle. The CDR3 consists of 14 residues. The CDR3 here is CAISPTGVSYEQYF. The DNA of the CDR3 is TGTGCCATCAGTCCCACCGGGGTCTCCTACGAGCAGTACTTC.

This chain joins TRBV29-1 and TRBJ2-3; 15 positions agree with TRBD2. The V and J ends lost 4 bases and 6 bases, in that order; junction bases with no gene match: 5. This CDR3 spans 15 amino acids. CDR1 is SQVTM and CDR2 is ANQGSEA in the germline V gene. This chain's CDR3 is CSVGGLAGGFDTQYF. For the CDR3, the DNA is TGCAGCGTTGGTGGACTAGCGGGAGGGTTTGATACGCAGTATTTT.

CDR3 nucleotides: TGTGCCAGCACTAGCGCCAAAAAAGAGACCCAGTACTTC. This codes for CASTSAKKETQYF. The chain is built from TRBV5-7 and TRBJ2-5; perhaps TRBD2 as D (6 bases). TRBV5-7 is labeled an ORF, and its function is uncertain. V was clipped by 6 bases and J by 3 bases, with 12 bases between them. The CDR3 is 13 residues long.

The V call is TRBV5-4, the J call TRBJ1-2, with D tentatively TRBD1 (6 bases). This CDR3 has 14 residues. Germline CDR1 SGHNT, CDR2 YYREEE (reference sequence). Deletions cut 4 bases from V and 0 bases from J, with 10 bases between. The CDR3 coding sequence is TGTGCCAGCAGCCGCGGACAGCCTAACTATGGCTACACCTTC. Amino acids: CASSRGQPNYGYTF.

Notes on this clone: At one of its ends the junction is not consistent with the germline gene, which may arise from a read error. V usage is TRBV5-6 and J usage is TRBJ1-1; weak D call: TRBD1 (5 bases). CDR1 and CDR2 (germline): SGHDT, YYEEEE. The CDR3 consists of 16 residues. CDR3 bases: TGTGCCGGCAGGCTGGCCAGGGCTAGTAGGAACACTGAAGCTTTCTTT. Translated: CAGRLARASRNTEAFF.

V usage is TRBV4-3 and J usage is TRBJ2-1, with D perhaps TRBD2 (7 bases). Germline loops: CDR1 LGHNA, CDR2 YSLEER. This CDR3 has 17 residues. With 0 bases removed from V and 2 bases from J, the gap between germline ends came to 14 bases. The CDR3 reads CASSQDRGGGAYNEQFF. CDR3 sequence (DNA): TGCGCCAGCAGCCAAGATAGGGGGGGAGGGGCCTACAATGAGCAGTTCTTC.

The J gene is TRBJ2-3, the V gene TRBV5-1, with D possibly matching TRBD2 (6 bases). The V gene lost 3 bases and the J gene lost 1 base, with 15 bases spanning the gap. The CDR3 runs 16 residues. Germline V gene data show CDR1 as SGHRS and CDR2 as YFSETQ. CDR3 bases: TGCGCCAGCAGCTCTGGCCCGCGGGGAGGCACAGATACGCAGTATTTT. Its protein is CASSSGPRGGTDTQYF.

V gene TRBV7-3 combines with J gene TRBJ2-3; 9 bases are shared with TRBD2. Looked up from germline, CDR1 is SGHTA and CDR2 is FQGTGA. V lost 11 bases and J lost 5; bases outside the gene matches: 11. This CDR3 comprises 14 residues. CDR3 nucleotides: TGTGCCTTCTACTCGCGGGAGGGAGGAGATACGCAGTATTTT. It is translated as CAFYSREGGDTQYF.

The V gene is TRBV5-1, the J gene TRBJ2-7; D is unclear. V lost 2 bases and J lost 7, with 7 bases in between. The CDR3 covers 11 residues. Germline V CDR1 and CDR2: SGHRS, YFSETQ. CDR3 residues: CASSFLEEQYF. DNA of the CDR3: TGCGCCAGCAGCTTTTTGGAGGAGCAGTACTTC.

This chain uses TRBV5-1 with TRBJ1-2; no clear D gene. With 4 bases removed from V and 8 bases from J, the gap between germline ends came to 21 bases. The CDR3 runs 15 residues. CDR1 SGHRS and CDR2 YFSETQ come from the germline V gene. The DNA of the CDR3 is TGCGCCAGCAGCGCCAATATACAAGATTTTGGCGGCTACACCTTC. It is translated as CASSANIQDFGGYTF.

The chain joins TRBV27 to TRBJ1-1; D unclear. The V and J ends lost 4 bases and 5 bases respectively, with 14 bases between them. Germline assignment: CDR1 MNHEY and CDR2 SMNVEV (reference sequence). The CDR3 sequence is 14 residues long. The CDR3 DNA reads TGTGCCAGCAGTTACCGGGTCGTCGGGACTGAAGCTTTCTTT. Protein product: CASSYRVVGTEAFF.

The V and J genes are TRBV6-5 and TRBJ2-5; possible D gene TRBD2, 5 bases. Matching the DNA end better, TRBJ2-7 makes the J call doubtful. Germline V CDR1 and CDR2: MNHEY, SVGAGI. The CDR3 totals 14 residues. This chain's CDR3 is CASRDPGKSNEQYF. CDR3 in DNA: TGTGCCAGCAGGGACCCGGGAAAAAGCAACGAGCAGTACTTC.

DNA for the CDR3: TGTGCCAGCAGCTTAGTGAGCGGGGGGGCGTACGAGCAGTACTTC. This encodes CASSLVSGGAYEQYF. The chain carries TRBV11-2 and TRBJ2-7, with 10 bases matching TRBD2. After removal of 1 base from V and 4 bases from J, the junction contained 4 bases not matched to a gene. Per the germline V gene, CDR1 is SGHAT and CDR2 is FQNNGV. The CDR3 is 15 residues long.

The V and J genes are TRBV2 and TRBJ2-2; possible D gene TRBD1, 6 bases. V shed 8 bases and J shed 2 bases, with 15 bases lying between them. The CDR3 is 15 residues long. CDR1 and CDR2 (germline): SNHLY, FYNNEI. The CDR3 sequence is CASAVQGVNTGELFF. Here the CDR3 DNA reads TGTGCCAGCGCGGTACAGGGCGTAAACACCGGGGAGCTGTTTTTT.

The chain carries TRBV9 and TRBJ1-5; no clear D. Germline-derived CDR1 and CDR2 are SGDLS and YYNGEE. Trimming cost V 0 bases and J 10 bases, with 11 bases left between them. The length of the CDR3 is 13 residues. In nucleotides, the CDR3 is TGTGCCAGCAGCGTAGAGGTGGAGAGTCCCCAGCATTTT. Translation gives CASSVEVESPQHF.

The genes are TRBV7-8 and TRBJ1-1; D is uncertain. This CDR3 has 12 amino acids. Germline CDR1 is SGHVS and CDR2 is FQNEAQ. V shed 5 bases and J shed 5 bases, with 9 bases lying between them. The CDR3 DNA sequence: TGTGCCAGCAGCCCTGAGGGTACTGAAGCTTTCTTT. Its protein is CASSPEGTEAFF. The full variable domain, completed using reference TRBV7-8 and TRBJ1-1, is GAGVSQSPRYKVAKRGQDVALRCDPISGHVSLFWYQQALGQGPEFLTYFQNEAQLDKSGLPSDRFFAERPEGSVSTLKIQRTQQEDSAVYLCASSPEGTEAFFGQGTRLTVV.

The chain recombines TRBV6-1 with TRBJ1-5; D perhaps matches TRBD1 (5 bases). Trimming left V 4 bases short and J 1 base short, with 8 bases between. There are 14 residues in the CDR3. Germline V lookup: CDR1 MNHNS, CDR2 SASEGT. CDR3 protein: CASSGRQSNQPQHF. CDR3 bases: TGTGCCAGCAGTGGCCGACAGAGCAATCAGCCCCAGCATTTT.

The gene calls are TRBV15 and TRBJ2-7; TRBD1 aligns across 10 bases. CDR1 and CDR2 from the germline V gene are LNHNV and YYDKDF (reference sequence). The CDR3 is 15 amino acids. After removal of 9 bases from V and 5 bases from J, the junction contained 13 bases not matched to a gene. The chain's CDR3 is CATGSPGQGNNEQYF. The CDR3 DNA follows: TGTGCCACAGGGAGCCCGGGACAGGGGAACAACGAGCAGTACTTC.

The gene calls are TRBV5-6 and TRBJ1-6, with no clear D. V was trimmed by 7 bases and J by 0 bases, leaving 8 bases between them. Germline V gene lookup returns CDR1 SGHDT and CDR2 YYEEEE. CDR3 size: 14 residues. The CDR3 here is CASYRSSYNSPLHF. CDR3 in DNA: TGTGCCAGCTATAGGAGCTCCTATAATTCACCCCTCCACTTT.

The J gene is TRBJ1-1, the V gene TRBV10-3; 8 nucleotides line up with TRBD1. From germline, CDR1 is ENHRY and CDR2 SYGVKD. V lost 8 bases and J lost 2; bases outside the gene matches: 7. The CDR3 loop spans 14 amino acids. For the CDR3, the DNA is TGTGCCATCGGGGGGGACAGGATTAACACTGAAGCTTTCTTT. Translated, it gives CAIGGDRINTEAFF.

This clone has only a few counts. The CDR3 DNA is TGTGCCAGTAGTGCGCGCCGGGACAGGGATAATTCACCCCTCCACTTT. It yields the protein CASSARRDRDNSPLHF. V is TRBV19 and J is TRBJ1-6, with TRBD1 identical over 9 bases. Germline V lookup: CDR1 LNHDA, CDR2 SQIVND (reference sequence). Unmatched junction bases numbered 7, after V lost 5 bases and J lost 5 bases. The CDR3 has 16 amino acids.

This CDR3 is CASSQGAGLNTEAFF. As DNA, the CDR3 is TGTGCCAGCTCACAGGGGGCAGGGTTGAACACTGAAGCTTTCTTT. The chain carries TRBV18 and TRBJ1-1; 7 nucleotides agree with TRBD1. The CDR3 has 15 amino acids. Per the germline V gene, CDR1 is KGHSH and CDR2 is LQKENI. Trimming cost V 4 bases and J 0 bases; bases outside gene matches: 5.

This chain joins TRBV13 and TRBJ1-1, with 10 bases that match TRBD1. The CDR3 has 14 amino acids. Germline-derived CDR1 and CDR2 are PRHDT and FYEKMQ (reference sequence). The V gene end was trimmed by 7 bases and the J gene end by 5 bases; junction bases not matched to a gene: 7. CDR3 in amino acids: CASTRQGARTEAFF. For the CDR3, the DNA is TGTGCCAGCACCCGACAGGGGGCGAGGACTGAAGCTTTCTTT.

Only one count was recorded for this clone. The CDR3 sequence: CASSEVWTAYGYTF. DNA of the CDR3: TGTGCCAGCAGTGAAGTTTGGACTGCATATGGCTACACCTTC. This chain joins TRBV6-1 and TRBJ1-2; D not certain. The CDR3 consists of 14 residues. Looked up from germline, CDR1 is MNHNS and CDR2 is SASEGT. Trimming took 1 base from V and 5 from J, leaving 11 bases between them.

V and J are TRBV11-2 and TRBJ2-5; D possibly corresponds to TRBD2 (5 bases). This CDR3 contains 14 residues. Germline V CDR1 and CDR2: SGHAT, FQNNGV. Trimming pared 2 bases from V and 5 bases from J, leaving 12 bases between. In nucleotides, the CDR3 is TGTGCCAGCAGCTTACTGGGTCGGAGGGAGACCCAGTACTTC. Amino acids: CASSLLGRRETQYF. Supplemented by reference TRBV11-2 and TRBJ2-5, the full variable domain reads EAGVAQSPRYKIIEKRQSVAFWCNPISGHATLYWYQQILGQGPKLLIQFQNNGVVDDSQLPKDRFSAERLKGVDSTLKIQPAKLEDSAVYLCASSLLGRRETQYFGPGTRLLVL.

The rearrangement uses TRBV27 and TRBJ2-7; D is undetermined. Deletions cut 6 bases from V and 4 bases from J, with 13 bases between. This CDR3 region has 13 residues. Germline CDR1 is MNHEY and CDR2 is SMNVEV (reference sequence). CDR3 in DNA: TGTGCCAGCAGGAACGCTGGAGTTTACGAGCAGTACTTC. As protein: CASRNAGVYEQYF.

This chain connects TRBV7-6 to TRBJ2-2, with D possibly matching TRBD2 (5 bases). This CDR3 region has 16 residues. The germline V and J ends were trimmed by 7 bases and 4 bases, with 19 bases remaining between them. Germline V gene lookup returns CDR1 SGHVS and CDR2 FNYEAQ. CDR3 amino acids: CASTPRGRGSTGELFF. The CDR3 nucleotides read TGTGCCAGCACCCCCAGAGGGCGCGGGTCCACCGGGGAGCTGTTTTTT. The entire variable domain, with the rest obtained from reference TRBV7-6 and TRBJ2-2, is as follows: GAGVSQSPRYKVTKRGQDVALRCDPISGHVSLYWYRQALGQGPEFLTYFNYEAQQDKSGLPNDRFSAERPEGSISTLTIQRTEQRDSAMYRCASTPRGRGSTGELFFGEGSRLTVL.

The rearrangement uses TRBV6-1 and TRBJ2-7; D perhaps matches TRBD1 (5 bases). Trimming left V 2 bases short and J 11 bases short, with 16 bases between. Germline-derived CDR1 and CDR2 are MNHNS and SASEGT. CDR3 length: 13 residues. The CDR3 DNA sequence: TGTGCCAGCAGTGAAAGTAGTGGAACAGGAGAGTACTTC. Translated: CASSESSGTGEYF.

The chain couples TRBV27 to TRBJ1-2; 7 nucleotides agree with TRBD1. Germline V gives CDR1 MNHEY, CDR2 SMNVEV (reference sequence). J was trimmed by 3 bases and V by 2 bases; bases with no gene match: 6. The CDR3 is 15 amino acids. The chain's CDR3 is CASSLIYRGDYGYTF. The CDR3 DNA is TGTGCCAGCAGTTTAATATACAGGGGTGACTATGGCTACACCTTC.